The T cell receptor (beta chain) described here comes from a study of CD8+CD57+ T cells in acquired aplastic anemia. Study-wide background: An average of approximately 3.4 ug of DNA was obtained from sorted CD4+ and CD8+ cells. Some 10 million reads were obtained on average for healthy donor CD4+ cells.

TCR beta VDJ and CDR3 profiling used genomic DNA as template. TCRdb re-called the reads with MiXCR, one entry per CDR3 protein. The sample lists about 220,000 distinct CDR3 sequences, 30% to 40% occurring once. Study results and limitations: Shared by patients and controls, approximately 28 CD8+ CDR3s were abundant in patients.

In the case of this clonotype: What it recognizes is unknown.

This receptor was identified in a human donor in good health, serving as a control. The material sequenced was sorted CD4+, CD8+, or CD8+CD57+ T cells (not recorded which) from PBMCs.

The DNA of the CDR3 is TGTGCCATCGAGAGCGGGAGGGGTACGTCCTACGAGCAGTACTTC. This gives the protein CAIESGRGTSYEQYF. J is TRBJ2-7 and V is TRBV10-3, with 10 bases identical to TRBD2. Germline CDR1 and CDR2: ENHRY and SYGVKD. V lost 8 bases, J lost 1 base, and 8 bases stayed unmatched. The CDR3 sequence is 15 residues long.